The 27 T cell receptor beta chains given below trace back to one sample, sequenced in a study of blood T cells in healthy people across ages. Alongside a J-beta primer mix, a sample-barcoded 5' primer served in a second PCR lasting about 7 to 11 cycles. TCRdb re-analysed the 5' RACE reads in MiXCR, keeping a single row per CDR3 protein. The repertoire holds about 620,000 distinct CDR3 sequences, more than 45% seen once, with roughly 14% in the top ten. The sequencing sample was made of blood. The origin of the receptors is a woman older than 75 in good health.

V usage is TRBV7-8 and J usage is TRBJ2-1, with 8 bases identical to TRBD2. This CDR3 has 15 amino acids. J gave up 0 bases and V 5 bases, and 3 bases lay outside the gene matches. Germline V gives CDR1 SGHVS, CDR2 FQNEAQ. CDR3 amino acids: CASSQAGASYNEQFF. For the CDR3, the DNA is TGTGCCAGCAGCCAAGCGGGGGCCTCCTACAATGAGCAGTTCTTC.

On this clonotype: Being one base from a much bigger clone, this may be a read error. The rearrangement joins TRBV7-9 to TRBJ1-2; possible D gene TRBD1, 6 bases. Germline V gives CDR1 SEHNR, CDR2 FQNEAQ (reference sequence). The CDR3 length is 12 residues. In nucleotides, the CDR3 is TGTTCCAGCAGCTTAGGACAGCGCGGCTACACCTTC. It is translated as CSSSLGQRGYTF.

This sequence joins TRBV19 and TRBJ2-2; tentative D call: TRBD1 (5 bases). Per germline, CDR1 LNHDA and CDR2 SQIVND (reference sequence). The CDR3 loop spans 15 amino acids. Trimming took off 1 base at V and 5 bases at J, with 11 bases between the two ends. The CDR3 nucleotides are TGTGCCAGTAGTATAGGGGAAAGGGGAACCGGGGAGCTGTTTTTT. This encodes CASSIGERGTGELFF.

The CDR3 here is CATEPSVGEQFF. The CDR3 bases are TGTGCCACCGAACCCTCCGTTGGTGAGCAGTTCTTC. The V call is TRBV28, the J call TRBJ2-1, with D uncertain. Trimming took 10 bases from V and 9 from J, leaving 16 bases between them. The germline CDR1 and CDR2 sequences are MDHEN and SYDVKM. This CDR3 is built from 12 residues.

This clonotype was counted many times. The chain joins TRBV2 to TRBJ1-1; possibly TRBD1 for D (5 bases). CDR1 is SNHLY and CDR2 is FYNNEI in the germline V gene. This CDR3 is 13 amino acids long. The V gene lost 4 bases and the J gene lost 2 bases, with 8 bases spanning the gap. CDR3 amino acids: CASSGQLNTEAFF. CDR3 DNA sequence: TGTGCCAGCAGTGGACAGCTAAACACTGAAGCTTTCTTT.

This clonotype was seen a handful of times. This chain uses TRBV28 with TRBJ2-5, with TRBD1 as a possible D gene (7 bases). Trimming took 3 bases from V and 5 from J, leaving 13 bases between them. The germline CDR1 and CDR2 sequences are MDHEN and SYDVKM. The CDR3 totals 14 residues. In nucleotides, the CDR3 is TGTGCCAGCAGTTTTCAGGGGGGAAGGGAGACCCAGTACTTC. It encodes CASSFQGGRETQYF.

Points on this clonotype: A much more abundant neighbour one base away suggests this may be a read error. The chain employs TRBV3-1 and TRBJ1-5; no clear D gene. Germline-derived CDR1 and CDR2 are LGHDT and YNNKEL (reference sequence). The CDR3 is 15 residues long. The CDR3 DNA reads TGTGCCAGCAGCCAAGATCGCATCTTAAATCAGCTCCAGCATTTT. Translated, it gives CASSQDRILNQLQHF. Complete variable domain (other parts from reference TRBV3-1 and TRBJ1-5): DTAVSQTPKYLVTQMGNDKSIKCEQNLGHDTMYWYKQDSKKFLKIMFSYNNKELIINETVPNRFSPKSPDKAHLNLHINSLELGDSAVYFCASSQDRILNQLQHFGDGTRLSIL.

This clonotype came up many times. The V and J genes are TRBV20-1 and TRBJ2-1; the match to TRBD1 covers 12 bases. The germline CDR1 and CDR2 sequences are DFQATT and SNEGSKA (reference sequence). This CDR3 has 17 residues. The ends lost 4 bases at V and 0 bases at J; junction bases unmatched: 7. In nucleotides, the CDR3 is TGCAGTGCTACCCGGGACAGGGGGCGTAGCTCCTACAATGAGCAGTTCTTC. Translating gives CSATRDRGRSSYNEQFF.

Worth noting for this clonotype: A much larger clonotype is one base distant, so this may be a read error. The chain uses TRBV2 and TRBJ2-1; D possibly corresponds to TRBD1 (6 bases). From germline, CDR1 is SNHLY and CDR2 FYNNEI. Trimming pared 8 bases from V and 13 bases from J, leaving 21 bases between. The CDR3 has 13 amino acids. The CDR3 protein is CASEENREETQFF. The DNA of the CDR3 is TGTGCCAGCGAAGAGAACAGGGAAGAGACCCAGTTCTTC.

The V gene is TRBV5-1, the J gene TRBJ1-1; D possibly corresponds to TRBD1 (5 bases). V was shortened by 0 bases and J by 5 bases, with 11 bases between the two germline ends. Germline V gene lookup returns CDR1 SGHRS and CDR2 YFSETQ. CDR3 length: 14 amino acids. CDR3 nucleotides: TGCGCCAGCAGCTTGGGGCAGGGCAGGACTGAAGCTTTCTTT. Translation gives CASSLGQGRTEAFF.

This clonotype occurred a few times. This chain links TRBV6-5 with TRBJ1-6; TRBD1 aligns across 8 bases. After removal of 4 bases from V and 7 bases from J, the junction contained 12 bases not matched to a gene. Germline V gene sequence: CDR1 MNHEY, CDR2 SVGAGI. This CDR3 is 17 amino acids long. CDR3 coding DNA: TGTGCCAGCAGTTTGGGGTCCCACACAGGGGGGAATTCACCCCTCCACTTT. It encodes CASSLGSHTGGNSPLHF.

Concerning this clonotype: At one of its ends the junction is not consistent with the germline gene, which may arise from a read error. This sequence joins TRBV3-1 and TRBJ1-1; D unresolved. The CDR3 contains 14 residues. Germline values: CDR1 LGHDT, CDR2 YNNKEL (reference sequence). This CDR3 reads CASSHHVMNTVAFF. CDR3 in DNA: TGTGCCAGCAGCCACCACGTCATGAACACTGTAGCTTTCTTT.

CDR3 in amino acids: CASSLSYGGHYEQYF. The DNA for the CDR3 is TGTGCCAGCAGTTTATCGTACGGGGGACACTACGAGCAGTACTTC. This chain links TRBV27 with TRBJ2-7, with D perhaps being TRBD1 or TRBD2 (6 bases each). V shed 0 bases and J shed 3 bases, with 12 bases lying between them. Germline CDR1 reads MNHEY; CDR2 reads SMNVEV (reference sequence). CDR3 length: 15 amino acids.

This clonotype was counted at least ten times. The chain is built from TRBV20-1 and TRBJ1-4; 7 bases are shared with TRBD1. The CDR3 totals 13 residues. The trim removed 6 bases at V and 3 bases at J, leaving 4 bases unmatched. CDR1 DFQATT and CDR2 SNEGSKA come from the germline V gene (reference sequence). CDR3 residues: CSAIDRANEKLFF. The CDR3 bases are TGCAGTGCCATTGACAGGGCTAATGAAAAACTGTTTTTT.

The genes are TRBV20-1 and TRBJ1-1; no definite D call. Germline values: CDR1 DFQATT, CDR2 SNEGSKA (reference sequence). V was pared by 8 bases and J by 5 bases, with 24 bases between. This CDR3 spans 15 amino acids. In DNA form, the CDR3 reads TGCAGTTCTTTTCCGGAGGTAACGCGGGGAACTGAAGCTTTCTTT. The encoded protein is CSSFPEVTRGTEAFF.

The CDR3 region is CASRPRGPESPQHF. The CDR3 DNA is TGTGCCAGCAGGCCCAGGGGGCCGGAGTCGCCCCAGCATTTT. The rearrangement links TRBV12-3 or TRBV12-4 to TRBJ1-5; 8 bases fit TRBD1. The CDR3 extends over 14 amino acids. V was clipped by 6 bases and J by 9 bases; unmatched bases: 10.

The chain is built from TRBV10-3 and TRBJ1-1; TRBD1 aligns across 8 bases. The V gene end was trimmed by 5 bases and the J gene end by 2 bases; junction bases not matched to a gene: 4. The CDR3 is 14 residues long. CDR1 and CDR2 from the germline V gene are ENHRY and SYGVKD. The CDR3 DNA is TGTGCCATCAGTACTACAGGGGGAAACACTGAAGCTTTCTTT. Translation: CAISTTGGNTEAFF.

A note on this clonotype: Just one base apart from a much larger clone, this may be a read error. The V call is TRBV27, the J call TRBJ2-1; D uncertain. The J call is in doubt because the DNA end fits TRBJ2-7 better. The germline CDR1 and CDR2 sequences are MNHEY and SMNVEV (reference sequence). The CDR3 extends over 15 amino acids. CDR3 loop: CASSPSRNSYNEQYF. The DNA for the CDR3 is TGTGCCAGCAGTCCATCGCGGAACTCCTACAATGAGCAGTACTTC.

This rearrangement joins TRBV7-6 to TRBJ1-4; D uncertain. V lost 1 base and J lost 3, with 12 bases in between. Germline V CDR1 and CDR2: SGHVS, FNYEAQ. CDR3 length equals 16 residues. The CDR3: CASSLGAPGANEKLFF. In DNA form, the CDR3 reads TGTGCCAGCAGCTTAGGGGCCCCAGGCGCTAATGAAAAACTGTTTTTT.

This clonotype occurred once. The CDR3 loop is CASSAGTSGVEDTQYF. The CDR3 DNA sequence: TGTGCCAGCAGCGCCGGGACTAGCGGGGTGGAAGATACGCAGTATTTT. V is TRBV7-2 and J is TRBJ2-3, with TRBD2 matching over 13 bases. This CDR3 has 16 residues. Germline assignment: CDR1 SGHTA and CDR2 FQGNSA. V gave up 5 bases and J gave up 5 bases; unmatched junction bases: 7.

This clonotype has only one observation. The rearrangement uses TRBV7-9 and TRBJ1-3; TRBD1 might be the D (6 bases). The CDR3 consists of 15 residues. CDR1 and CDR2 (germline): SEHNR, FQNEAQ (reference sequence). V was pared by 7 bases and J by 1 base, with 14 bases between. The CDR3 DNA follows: TGTGCCAGCATTGGTCGCGGACAGTCTGGAAACACCATATATTTT. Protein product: CASIGRGQSGNTIYF.

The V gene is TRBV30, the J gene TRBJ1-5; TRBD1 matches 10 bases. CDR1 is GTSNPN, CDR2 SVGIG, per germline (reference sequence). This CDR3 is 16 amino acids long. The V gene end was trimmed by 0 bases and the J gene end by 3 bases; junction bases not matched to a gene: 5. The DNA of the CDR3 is TGTGCCTGGAGTGTACGAGGGACAGGGGACAATCAGCCCCAGCATTTT. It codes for CAWSVRGTGDNQPQHF.

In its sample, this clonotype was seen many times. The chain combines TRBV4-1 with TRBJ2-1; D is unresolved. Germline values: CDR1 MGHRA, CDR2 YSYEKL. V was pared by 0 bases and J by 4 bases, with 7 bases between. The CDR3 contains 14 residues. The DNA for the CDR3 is TGCGCCAGCAGCCAAGATCAAGGGTACAATGAGCAGTTCTTC. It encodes CASSQDQGYNEQFF.

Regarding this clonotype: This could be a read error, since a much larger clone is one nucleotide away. For the CDR3, the DNA is TGTGCCTGGAGTGGTCAGGGGCCAGATACGCAGTATTTT. The encoded protein is CAWSGQGPDTQYF. The chain links TRBV30 to TRBJ2-3, with D perhaps matching TRBD1 (6 bases). V lost 1 base and J 4 bases, leaving 9 bases between the germline ends. Germline V gene sequence: CDR1 GTSNPN, CDR2 SVGIG (reference sequence). There are 13 residues in the CDR3.

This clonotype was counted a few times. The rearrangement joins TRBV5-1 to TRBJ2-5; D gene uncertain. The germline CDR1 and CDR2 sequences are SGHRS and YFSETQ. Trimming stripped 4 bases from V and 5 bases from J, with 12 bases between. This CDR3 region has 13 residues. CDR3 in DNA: TGCGCCAGCAGCGTGATGGACGGGGAGACCCAGTACTTC. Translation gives CASSVMDGETQYF.

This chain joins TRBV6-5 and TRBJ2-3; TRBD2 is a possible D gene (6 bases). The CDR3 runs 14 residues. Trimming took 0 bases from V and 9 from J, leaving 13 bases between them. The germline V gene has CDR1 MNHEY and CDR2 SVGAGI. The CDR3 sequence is CASSYSGEEGTQYF. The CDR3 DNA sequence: TGTGCCAGCAGTTACTCGGGAGAGGAGGGAACGCAGTATTTT.

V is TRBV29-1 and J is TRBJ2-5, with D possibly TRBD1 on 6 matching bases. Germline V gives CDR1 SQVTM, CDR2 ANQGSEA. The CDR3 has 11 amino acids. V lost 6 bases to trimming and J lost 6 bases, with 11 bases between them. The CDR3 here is CSVWDMKTQYF. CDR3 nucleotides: TGCAGCGTATGGGACATGAAGACCCAGTACTTC.